The 5 T cell receptor beta chains below come from one sample, sequenced in a study of blood T cell repertoires in COVID-19. Assay used: immunoSEQ multiplex PCR; TCRdb lists only in-frame clones, some missing. This table holds about 190,000 clones, 90% found once. The specimen sequenced was peripheral blood. Source of these receptors: a man between 50 and 59 years old with acute or convalescent COVID-19.

The chain uses TRBV28 and TRBJ1-5, with a weak D call TRBD1 (6 bases). The V gene's germline CDR1 is MDHEN and CDR2 SYDVKM. Trimming removed 3 bases from V and 3 bases from J, with 9 bases in between. CDR3 length equals 14 residues. CDR3 amino acids: CASSFRDTNQPQHF. The CDR3 nucleotides read TGTGCCAGCAGTTTCCGGGACACCAATCAGCCCCAGCATTTT.

The chain is built from TRBV3-1 (or the pseudogene TRBV3-2) and TRBJ1-4; 9 nucleotides line up with TRBD1. The ends lost 4 bases at V and 8 bases at J; junction bases unmatched: 5. The CDR3 spans 14 residues. The germline gives CDR1 LGHDT, CDR2 YNNKEL (reference sequence). CDR3 region: CASSPLDRGEKLFF. DNA for the CDR3: TGTGCCAGCAGCCCTTTGGACAGGGGCGAAAAACTGTTTTTT.

The V gene is TRBV29-1, the J gene TRBJ2-5, with 9 bases aligning to TRBD2. The length of the CDR3 is 11 residues. Trimming removed 3 bases from V and 8 bases from J; junction bases left unmatched: 1. Germline V gene sequence: CDR1 SQVTM, CDR2 ANQGSEA. Here the CDR3 reads CSVDLAGTQYF. The CDR3 DNA reads as TGCAGCGTTGACCTAGCGGGAACCCAGTACTTC.

The rearrangement uses TRBV11-2 and TRBJ2-1; 12 positions agree with TRBD2. The CDR3 is 15 residues long. Germline loops: CDR1 SGHAT, CDR2 FQNNGV. V lost 7 bases to trimming and J lost 7 bases; unmatched junction nucleotides: 8. The CDR3 DNA is TGTGCCAGCAACCTCCCTAGCGGGAGGGCTAATGAGCAGTTCTTC. Translation gives CASNLPSGRANEQFF.

On this clone itself: The sample carries other DNA sequences with the same CDR3. This chain links TRBV27 with TRBJ2-1; 12 positions agree with TRBD2. This CDR3 is 15 amino acids long. V dropped 5 bases and J dropped 4; count of bases not matched to a gene: 3. Looked up from germline, CDR1 is MNHEY and CDR2 is SMNVEV (reference sequence). The CDR3 DNA is TGTGCCAGCAGTCCGGGGACTAGCGGGTACAATGAGCAGTTCTTC. Residues: CASSPGTSGYNEQFF.